This section outlines one T cell receptor (beta chain) sequence together with its context. This sample is part of a study of regulatory T cells in long-lasting Graves disease. V was pared by 5 bases and J by 7 bases, with 11 bases between. The length of the CDR3 is 13 residues. Time point described: persistent/refractory GD, antithyroid drugs over 5 years with positive TRAb. PBMCs provided the RNA from which the TCR library was made. An endocrinology department in Xi'an, China, supplied the patients. Building the TCR beta libraries relied on iRepertoire HTBI primers, and CDR3 regions underwent Arm-PCR. Per the original methods: Sample data revealed approximately 60 TRBV and over eleven TRBJ segments. One entry per CDR3 protein results from TCRdb running MiXCR on the multiplex PCR reads. In this record, the V and J calls reflect TCRdb's handling and not the investigators' own analysis. Of more than 650,000 distinct CDR3 sequences listed, roughly 30% are singletons.

The source is a female donor with Graves disease. The J gene is TRBJ1-4, the V gene TRBV12-3 or TRBV12-4, with D unresolved. The sequenced sample was peripheral blood mononuclear cells (PBMCs), obtained when the disease was refractory, from a patient treated with antithyroid drugs. The CDR3 DNA reads as TGTGCCAGCAGTACCCGACCGGGTGAAAAACTGTTTTTT. Its protein is CASSTRPGEKLFF.